The 14 T cell receptor beta chains below come from one sample, sequenced in a study of cytomegalovirus exposure and HLA in healthy donors. Only in-frame clones appear in the TCRdb table, and some are missing; sequencing was by immunoSEQ multiplex PCR. The sample records roughly 79,000 clones, more than 85% being singletons. Material for sequencing was PBMCs. The receptor set was obtained from a man younger than 35 in good health and CMV-seronegative.

The rearrangement links TRBV2 to TRBJ2-2; possible D gene TRBD1, 6 bases. The CDR3 runs 13 residues. V shed 6 bases and J shed 4 bases, with 9 bases lying between them. The germline V gene has CDR1 SNHLY and CDR2 FYNNEI. For the CDR3, the DNA is TGTGCCAGCAGGGGGGACACCACCGGGGAGCTGTTTTTT. As protein: CASRGDTTGELFF.

V and J are TRBV7-8 and TRBJ2-7; a weak D match, TRBD1 (5 bases). Germline V CDR1 and CDR2: SGHVS, FQNEAQ. There are 15 residues in the CDR3. Trimming removed 2 bases from V and 5 bases from J, with 16 bases in between. The CDR3 here is CASSLQGMLANEQYF. The CDR3 DNA is TGTGCCAGCAGCTTACAGGGAATGCTGGCGAACGAGCAGTACTTC.

This chain uses TRBV5-1 with TRBJ2-5, with a tentative D call TRBD1 (5 bases). This CDR3 has 14 residues. The germline CDR1 and CDR2 sequences are SGHRS and YFSETQ. The V and J ends lost 2 bases and 5 bases respectively, with 13 bases between them. The DNA of the CDR3 is TGCGCCAGCAGCTTAGGGCAGGGTGAGGAGACCCAGTACTTC. Translation: CASSLGQGEETQYF.

This chain links TRBV21-1 with TRBJ2-2; the tabulated D call, TRBD2, remains unverified against the DNA. TRBV21-1 is given as a pseudogene. The CDR3 is 15 residues long. In nucleotides, the CDR3 is TGTGCCAGCAGCAAACTAGCGGAGAACACCGGGGAGCTGTTTTTT. Amino acid sequence: CASSKLAENTGELFF.

The V call is TRBV30, the J call TRBJ1-5, with a weak D call TRBD1 (5 bases). V shed 0 bases and J shed 9 bases, with 18 bases lying between them. The CDR3 loop spans 15 amino acids. CDR1 is GTSNPN and CDR2 is SVGIG in the germline V gene (reference sequence). CDR3 sequence: CAWSVPVGVSGPQHF. The CDR3 DNA is TGTGCCTGGAGTGTACCGGTAGGGGTATCGGGGCCCCAGCATTTT.

V is TRBV13 and J is TRBJ2-3; 13 nucleotides line up with TRBD2. V lost 3 bases and J lost 2; bases outside the gene matches: 11. The length of the CDR3 is 19 residues. Germline CDR1 reads PRHDT; CDR2 reads FYEKMQ (reference sequence). The CDR3: CASSFSWVLAGGTTDTQYF. DNA for the CDR3: TGTGCCAGCAGCTTTAGTTGGGTACTAGCGGGGGGGACCACAGATACGCAGTATTTT.

The chain recombines TRBV2 with TRBJ2-1; 11 nucleotides line up with TRBD2. The V gene's germline CDR1 is SNHLY and CDR2 FYNNEI. With V trimmed by 8 bases and J by 12 bases, 9 bases remained unmatched. The CDR3 loop spans 13 amino acids. The CDR3 nucleotides are TGTGCCAGCGAAGGGACTAGCGGACTTGGGCAGTTCTTC. Its translation: CASEGTSGLGQFF.

This chain links TRBV5-1 with TRBJ1-2, with D maybe TRBD1 (5 bases). The germline gives CDR1 SGHRS, CDR2 YFSETQ. The CDR3 totals 12 residues. V lost 6 bases to trimming and J lost 8 bases, with 14 bases between them. The CDR3 DNA follows: TGCGCCAGCACCCAGGGAGGCCACGGCTACACCTTC. Translated: CASTQGGHGYTF.

The chain has TRBV4-3 and TRBJ1-1; tentative D call: TRBD1 (5 bases). Germline V CDR1 and CDR2: LGHNA, YSLEER. The CDR3 length is 15 residues. Trimming removed 1 base from V and 0 bases from J, with 9 bases in between. The CDR3 nucleotides read TGCGCCAGCAGCCAAGCTGCAGGGATGAACACTGAAGCTTTCTTT. Translating it yields CASSQAAGMNTEAFF.

The rearrangement joins TRBV6-6 to TRBJ1-2; TRBD1 is a possible D gene (5 bases). V was clipped by 5 bases and J by 8 bases, with 12 bases between them. CDR3 length equals 12 residues. Germline lookup yields CDR1 MNHNY and CDR2 SVGAGI (reference sequence). The CDR3 here is CASSEFREGYTF. The CDR3 nucleotides are TGTGCCAGCAGTGAGTTCAGGGAAGGCTACACCTTC.

The chain employs TRBV10-2 and TRBJ2-1; 7 bases align to TRBD1. CDR1 and CDR2 (germline): WSHSY, SAAADI. Losses at the gene ends were 5 bases for V and 10 bases for J; bases not matched to a gene: 14. The CDR3 has 15 amino acids. CDR3: CASSRGQPLGLEQFF. DNA of the CDR3: TGCGCCAGCAGTAGGGGACAGCCCCTAGGTCTGGAGCAGTTCTTC.

This sequence joins TRBV4-3 and TRBJ2-7; the match to TRBD1 covers 9 bases. CDR3 size: 13 residues. After removal of 4 bases from V and 6 bases from J, the junction contained 4 bases not matched to a gene. Per germline, CDR1 LGHNA and CDR2 YSLEER. Written as DNA, the CDR3 is TGCGCCAGCAGCCGGGACAGGGCCGGCGAGCAGTACTTC. Translated, it gives CASSRDRAGEQYF.

This clone showed up just once. J is TRBJ2-5 and V is TRBV30; the D gene is possibly TRBD1 (5 bases). CDR1 is GTSNPN and CDR2 is SVGIG in the germline V gene (reference sequence). This CDR3 is built from 15 residues. Trimming left V 3 bases short and J 1 base short, with 15 bases between. The CDR3: CAWSLTQAFQETQYF. The CDR3 coding sequence is TGTGCCTGGAGCCTTACACAGGCGTTCCAAGAGACCCAGTACTTC.

This clone was counted once. The rearrangement uses TRBV7-9 and TRBJ2-4; 11 bases are a match to TRBD2. With 2 bases clipped from V and 0 bases from J, the junction kept 9 bases outside the gene matches. This CDR3 has 19 amino acids. Germline CDR1 is SEHNR and CDR2 is FQNEAQ (reference sequence). The CDR3 reads CASSLPHRLAGLAKNIQYF. DNA of the CDR3: TGTGCCAGCAGCTTACCGCATAGACTAGCGGGATTAGCCAAAAACATTCAGTACTTC.